The 29 T cell receptor beta chains in this list originate from one sample, sequenced in a study of PD-1 blockade in mismatch repair-deficient tumors. Repertoires were generated with immunoSEQ multiplex PCR, while TCRdb's copy carries only in-frame clones and drops some. The table includes about 23,000 clones, nearly 85% detected once. Sequenced material: peripheral blood, taken 12 weeks after starting pembrolizumab. All receptors come from an adult with mismatch repair-deficient cancer.

This chain links TRBV5-4 with TRBJ2-1; D is unresolved. Germline assignment: CDR1 SGHNT and CDR2 YYREEE (reference sequence). The CDR3 is 12 amino acids. Trimming removed 1 base at V and 5 bases at J, with 4 bases between. The DNA for the CDR3 is TGTGCCAGCAGCTTGCTCGACAATGAGCAGTTCTTC. It specifies CASSLLDNEQFF.

The chain has TRBV4-3 and TRBJ2-2; no clear D. The ends were cut back, 0 bases at V and 8 bases at J, with 10 bases in the middle. This CDR3 is built from 14 residues. Germline V CDR1 and CDR2: LGHNA, YSLEER. The CDR3 region has the DNA TGCGCCAGCAGCCAAGATTCCCGGGCGGGGGAGCTGTTTTTT. Protein sequence: CASSQDSRAGELFF.

The V gene is TRBV27, the J gene TRBJ2-7; D is possibly TRBD1 or TRBD2 (5 bases each). This CDR3 has 14 residues. CDR1 MNHEY and CDR2 SMNVEV come from the germline V gene (reference sequence). V was shortened by 2 bases and J by 5 bases, with 13 bases between the two germline ends. The CDR3 bases are TGTGCCAGCAGTTTAATGGGGGAGCTTCACGAGCAGTACTTC. Its protein product is CASSLMGELHEQYF.

The rearrangement uses TRBV19 and TRBJ2-5; the D gene is possibly TRBD1 (7 bases). V was cut by 5 bases and J by 4 bases, with 20 bases left in between. The CDR3 consists of 16 residues. The germline V gene has CDR1 LNHDA and CDR2 SQIVND (reference sequence). CDR3 sequence reads: CASSPGGQPEIETQYF. The CDR3 region has the DNA TGTGCCAGTAGTCCCGGGGGACAGCCGGAGATAGAGACCCAGTACTTC.

The table lists this clone with a count of one. A much larger clone lies a single base off, so this may be a read error. The genes are TRBV11-2 and TRBJ2-6, with 9 bases that match TRBD2. In germline, CDR1 is SGHAT, CDR2 FQNNGV. The CDR3 loop spans 16 amino acids. The V segment lost 5 bases and the J segment 3 bases; nucleotides outside the gene matches: 5. DNA for the CDR3: TGTGCCAGCAGCCAAGATAGCGGGAGTGGGGCCAACGTCCTGACTTTC. Protein product: CASSQDSGSGANVLTF.

The chain recombines TRBV6-4 with TRBJ2-6; a weak D match, TRBD1 (5 bases). V gave up 2 bases and J gave up 3 bases, with 5 bases separating them. CDR1 MRHNA and CDR2 SNTAGT come from the germline V gene. The CDR3 consists of 14 residues. The chain's CDR3 is CASSDRGGANVLTF. The CDR3 bases are TGTGCCAGCAGTGACAGGGGTGGGGCCAACGTCCTGACTTTC.

The V call is TRBV28, the J call TRBJ2-2; 7 bases fit TRBD1. V lost 6 bases, J lost 2 bases, and 6 bases stayed unmatched. The CDR3 spans 15 residues. Germline assignment: CDR1 MDHEN and CDR2 SYDVKM. The CDR3 protein is CASRPRDRNTGELFF. CDR3 coding DNA: TGTGCCAGCAGGCCCCGGGACAGAAACACCGGGGAGCTGTTTTTT.

This chain connects TRBV4-1 to TRBJ1-5; D gene unclear. In germline, CDR1 is MGHRA, CDR2 YSYEKL. The V end lost 0 bases, the J end lost 5 bases, and 8 bases lay between the germline ends. CDR3 length equals 14 residues. The CDR3 DNA sequence: TGCGCCAGCAGCCAAGAGGGTAGACATCAGCCCCAGCATTTT. This sequence encodes CASSQEGRHQPQHF.

This rearrangement joins TRBV6-5 to TRBJ2-2; D may be TRBD1 (6 bases). From germline, CDR1 is MNHEY and CDR2 SVGAGI. Trimming shortened V by 4 bases and J by 7 bases, and 10 bases separated the two germline ends. The CDR3 spans 13 residues. CDR3 DNA: TGTGCCAGCAGTTCCACAGGGTACGGGGAGCTGTTTTTT. Its protein is CASSSTGYGELFF.

This clone was picked up a small number of times. The chain couples TRBV14 to TRBJ2-7; D remains unclear. Germline CDR1 reads SGHDN; CDR2 reads FVKESK. Trimming removed 0 bases at V and 4 bases at J, with 7 bases between. The length of the CDR3 is 13 residues. The CDR3 sequence: CASSQEMGYEQYF. CDR3 DNA sequence: TGTGCCAGCAGCCAAGAGATGGGGTACGAGCAGTACTTC.

The DNA for the CDR3 is TGTGCCAGCAGTTTGGGGGATACTAGAGGCTACACCTTC. Translating gives CASSLGDTRGYTF. The chain combines TRBV28 with TRBJ1-2; maybe TRBD1 (5 bases). From germline, CDR1 is MDHEN and CDR2 SYDVKM. The CDR3 length is 13 residues. V was clipped by 3 bases and J by 8 bases, with 13 bases between them.

The gene calls are TRBV30 and TRBJ1-2; the D is unclear. The CDR3 is 11 residues long. The V end was cut by 0 bases, the J end by 6 bases, with 5 bases between. Germline assignment: CDR1 GTSNPN and CDR2 SVGIG (reference sequence). For the CDR3, the DNA is TGTGCCTGGAGTGTATTCGATGGCTACACCTTC. It specifies CAWSVFDGYTF.

This sequence joins TRBV28 and TRBJ2-3; 12 nucleotides match TRBD2. Germline CDR1 and CDR2: MDHEN and SYDVKM. CDR3 length: 15 amino acids. V shed 5 bases, J shed 0 bases, and the junction held 0 bases outside the gene matches. CDR3 residues: CASSGTSGSTDTQYF. For the CDR3, the DNA is TGTGCCAGCAGTGGGACTAGCGGGAGCACAGATACGCAGTATTTT.

V usage is TRBV7-8 and J usage is TRBJ2-1; no definite D call. Looked up from germline, CDR1 is SGHVS and CDR2 is FQNEAQ. This CDR3 has 17 amino acids. Trimming cost V 3 bases and J 0 bases, with 15 bases left between them. As DNA, the CDR3 is TGTGCCAGCAGCTTGAGGCGGCCCCTCGACTCCTACAATGAGCAGTTCTTC. This gives the protein CASSLRRPLDSYNEQFF.

The chain has TRBV5-8 and TRBJ2-7; 7 bases are a match to TRBD2. Per germline, CDR1 SGHTS and CDR2 YDEGEE. The CDR3 runs to 15 residues. After removal of 1 base from V and 3 bases from J, the junction contained 7 bases not matched to a gene. Written as DNA, the CDR3 is TGTGCCAGCAGCTTGTTTACGGGAGGAAACTACGAGCAGTACTTC. Translated, it gives CASSLFTGGNYEQYF.

The chain couples TRBV10-3 to TRBJ2-7, with 11 bases matching TRBD1. The CDR3 is made up of 14 amino acids. Germline V gene sequence: CDR1 ENHRY, CDR2 SYGVKD. V trimming: 6 bases; J trimming: 3 bases; junction bases outside the gene matches: 4. CDR3 bases: TGTGCCATCAGCCCAGGGACAGGGGGCTACGAGCAGTACTTC. Its protein product is CAISPGTGGYEQYF.

V usage is TRBV7-3 and J usage is TRBJ2-1, with D uncertain. From germline, CDR1 is SGHTA and CDR2 FQGTGA. The germline V and J ends were trimmed by 0 bases and 10 bases, with 10 bases remaining between them. CDR3 size: 13 residues. For the CDR3, the DNA is TGTGCCAGCAGCTTAACGTCCGAGATGGAGCAGTTCTTC. As protein: CASSLTSEMEQFF.

The V gene is TRBV5-1, the J gene TRBJ2-3; D is perhaps TRBD1 (6 bases). CDR3 length equals 14 residues. Germline V gives CDR1 SGHRS, CDR2 YFSETQ. V gave up 0 bases and J gave up 3 bases, with 8 bases separating them. The CDR3 region is CASSLAGQTDTQYF. As DNA, the CDR3 is TGCGCCAGCAGCTTGGCCGGACAGACAGATACGCAGTATTTT. Based on the CDR3 plus reference TRBV5-1 and TRBJ2-3, the full variable domain is KAGVTQTPRYLIKTRGQQVTLSCSPISGHRSVSWYQQTPGQGLQFLFEYFSETQRNKGNFPGRFSGRQFSNSRSEMNVSTLELGDSALYLCASSLAGQTDTQYFGPGTRLTVL.

This chain connects TRBV4-3 to TRBJ2-2, with D perhaps assigned TRBD1 or TRBD2 (5 bases each). The CDR3 spans 16 residues. V lost 0 bases, J lost 2 bases, and 10 bases lay in between. Germline CDR1 reads LGHNA; CDR2 reads YSLEER. In nucleotides, the CDR3 is TGCGCCAGCAGCCAAGACTCCGGGGCCAACACCGGGGAGCTGTTTTTT. This translates into CASSQDSGANTGELFF.

This clone was seen just once. The V call is TRBV27, the J call TRBJ2-1; TRBD2 agrees at 14 bases. The CDR3 loop spans 15 amino acids. The V and J ends lost 5 bases and 6 bases, in that order; junction bases with no gene match: 3. Per germline, CDR1 MNHEY and CDR2 SMNVEV (reference sequence). This CDR3 is CASSVGTSGSNEQFF. DNA of the CDR3: TGTGCCAGCAGTGTAGGGACTAGCGGGAGCAATGAGCAGTTCTTC.

This rearrangement joins TRBV11-2 to TRBJ2-1; D unclear. The germline gives CDR1 SGHAT, CDR2 FQNNGV. The CDR3 length is 12 residues. The germline V and J ends were trimmed by 5 bases and 8 bases, with 10 bases remaining between them. The chain's CDR3 is CASSTRWDEQFF. CDR3 coding DNA: TGTGCCAGCAGCACCCGATGGGATGAGCAGTTCTTC.

The chain combines TRBV21-1 with TRBJ2-7; the DNA was not compared with TRBD2, the D call given in the table. TRBV21-1 is marked as a pseudogene. CDR3 size: 15 residues. CDR3 bases: TGTGCCAGCAGCAAAGAACCAGCCGCGGGTTGTGAGCAGTACTTC. Its protein is CASSKEPAAGCEQYF.

V and J are TRBV7-9 and TRBJ2-4; TRBD2 might be the D (6 bases). Germline CDR1 and CDR2: SEHNR and FQNEAQ (reference sequence). The CDR3 is 18 residues long. The V end lost 5 bases, the J end lost 0 bases, and 20 bases lay between the germline ends. CDR3 sequence reads: CASSPGLAPHLAKNIQYF. CDR3 in DNA: TGTGCCAGCAGCCCCGGTCTAGCGCCGCATCTAGCCAAAAACATTCAGTACTTC.

In DNA, the CDR3 is TGCGCCAGCAGCCAATTAGCGGGAGGGCGAAGCTCCTACAATGAGCAGTTCTTC. Amino acids: CASSQLAGGRSSYNEQFF. The V call is TRBV4-3, the J call TRBJ2-1; TRBD2 agrees at 11 bases. Germline V gene lookup returns CDR1 LGHNA and CDR2 YSLEER. V dropped 2 bases and J dropped 0; count of bases not matched to a gene: 6. The CDR3 sequence is 18 residues long.

J is TRBJ2-3 and V is TRBV5-1; D is undetermined. This CDR3 has 14 residues. CDR1 is SGHRS, CDR2 YFSETQ, per germline. The V and J ends lost 0 bases and 2 bases respectively, with 7 bases between them. The CDR3 DNA reads as TGCGCCAGCAGCTTGGGCCGCCACACAGATACGCAGTATTTT. This encodes CASSLGRHTDTQYF.

The chain carries TRBV5-5 and TRBJ2-4; 8 bases match TRBD1. CDR1 SGHKS and CDR2 YYEKEE come from the germline V gene (reference sequence). The CDR3 is 16 amino acids. The J segment lost 3 bases and the V segment lost 3 bases, leaving 8 bases of the junction unmatched. This CDR3 reads CASSYLQGAGKNIQYF. The CDR3 DNA is TGTGCCAGCAGCTACCTTCAGGGGGCGGGCAAAAACATTCAGTACTTC. The full variable domain, its missing parts supplied by reference TRBV5-5 and TRBJ2-4, is DAGVTQSPTHLIKTRGQQVTLRCSPISGHKSVSWYQQVLGQGPQFIFQYYEKEERGRGNFPDRFSARQFPNYSSELNVNALLLGDSALYLCASSYLQGAGKNIQYFGAGTRLSVL.

This sequence joins TRBV4-1 and TRBJ2-3, with D unclear. V lost 2 bases, J lost 1 base, and 7 bases lay in between. Germline V lookup: CDR1 MGHRA, CDR2 YSYEKL. There are 14 residues in the CDR3. DNA for the CDR3: TGCGCCAGCAGCCAACGGGTGCGCACAGATACGCAGTATTTT. Its translation is CASSQRVRTDTQYF.

The rearrangement links TRBV4-1 to TRBJ2-1; TRBD1 matches at 9 bases. Trimming removed 4 bases from V and 8 bases from J; junction bases left unmatched: 12. CDR1 and CDR2 (germline): MGHRA, YSYEKL. The CDR3 runs 16 residues. CDR3: CASSPPDRGPTHEQFF. In nucleotides, the CDR3 is TGCGCCAGCAGCCCTCCGGACAGGGGCCCTACCCATGAGCAGTTCTTC.

Here the CDR3 DNA reads TGTGCCAGCAGTTTATACGGGAGGGCAGATACGCAGTATTTT. Translated: CASSLYGRADTQYF. V gene TRBV28 combines with J gene TRBJ2-3; 8 positions agree with TRBD2. This CDR3 spans 14 amino acids. V dropped 1 base and J dropped 4; count of bases not matched to a gene: 1. Germline-derived CDR1 and CDR2 are MDHEN and SYDVKM.